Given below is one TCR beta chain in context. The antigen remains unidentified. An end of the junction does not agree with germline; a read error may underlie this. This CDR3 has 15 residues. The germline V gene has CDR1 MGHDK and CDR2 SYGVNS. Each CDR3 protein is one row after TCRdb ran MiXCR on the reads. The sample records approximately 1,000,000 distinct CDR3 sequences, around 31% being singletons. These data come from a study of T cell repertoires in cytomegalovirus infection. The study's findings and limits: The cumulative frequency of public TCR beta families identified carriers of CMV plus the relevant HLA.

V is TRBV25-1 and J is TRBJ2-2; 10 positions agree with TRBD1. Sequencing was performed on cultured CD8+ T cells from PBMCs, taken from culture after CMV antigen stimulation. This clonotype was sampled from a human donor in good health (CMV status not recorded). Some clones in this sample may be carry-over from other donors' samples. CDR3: CASSVGTGVTRELFF. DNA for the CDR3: TGTGCCAGCAGTGTGGGGACAGGGGTCACCAGGGAGCTGTTTTTT. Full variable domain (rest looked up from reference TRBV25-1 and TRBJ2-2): EADIYQTPRYLVIGTGKKITLECSQTMGHDKMYWYQQDPGMELHLIHYSYGVNSTEKGDLSSESTVSRIRTEHFPLTLESARPSHTSQYLCASSVGTGVTRELFFGEGSRLTVL.